A single sample is the source of the 26 T cell receptor beta chains below, sequenced in a study of shared clonotypes between healthy human individuals. Libraries were prepared by immunoSEQ multiplex PCR; TCRdb keeps only in-frame clonotypes and omits some of them. The data hold some 2.1 million clones, with 85% to 95% observed a single time. Sequences were obtained from naive CD4+ T cells sorted from blood. Subset of the sample: CD45RA+ positively selected. The receptors were sampled from a young man in good health.

The chain couples TRBV20-1 to TRBJ2-3; TRBD1 might be the D (5 bases). This CDR3 has 10 residues. V lost 7 bases and J 4 bases, leaving 6 bases between the germline ends. The germline CDR1 and CDR2 sequences are DFQATT and SNEGSKA (reference sequence). CDR3 sequence: CSEGPDTQYF. The CDR3 coding sequence is TGCAGTGAGGGGCCAGATACGCAGTATTTT.

This sequence joins TRBV5-1 and TRBJ2-5, with 9 bases fitting TRBD1. The CDR3 is 14 amino acids. Germline trimming cut 4 bases from V and 4 bases from J; bases unmatched to any gene: 5. CDR1 SGHRS and CDR2 YFSETQ come from the germline V gene. This CDR3 is CASSPRGQGETQYF. The DNA for the CDR3 is TGCGCCAGCAGCCCCCGGGGACAGGGAGAGACCCAGTACTTC. The variable domain in full, completed from reference TRBV5-1 and TRBJ2-5, reads KAGVTQTPRYLIKTRGQQVTLSCSPISGHRSVSWYQQTPGQGLQFLFEYFSETQRNKGNFPGRFSGRQFSNSRSEMNVSTLELGDSALYLCASSPRGQGETQYFGPGTRLLVL.

V usage is TRBV28 and J usage is TRBJ2-1, with D perhaps TRBD1 (6 bases). Germline CDR1 is MDHEN and CDR2 is SYDVKM. The CDR3 sequence is 11 residues long. Between the trimmed V and J ends, which lost 4 bases and 10 bases, there was a span of 8 bases. CDR3 DNA sequence: TGTGCCAGCAGTTCGGACAGAGAGCAGTTCTTC. Amino acids: CASSSDREQFF.

This clone was recorded only once. The V gene is TRBV7-9, the J gene TRBJ1-5, with a possible D match to TRBD1 (5 bases). With 5 bases removed from V and 7 bases from J, the gap between germline ends came to 12 bases. CDR3 length equals 13 residues. Germline values: CDR1 SEHNR, CDR2 FQNEAQ (reference sequence). The CDR3 DNA reads as TGTGCCAGCAGCCGGGGGGAGAAACAGCCCCAGCATTTT. Its protein is CASSRGEKQPQHF.

The chain links TRBV27 to TRBJ2-7, with 12 nucleotides matching TRBD1. Germline V gene lookup returns CDR1 MNHEY and CDR2 SMNVEV (reference sequence). This CDR3 is 16 amino acids long. V shed 2 bases, J shed 2 bases, and the junction held 4 bases outside the gene matches. The chain's CDR3 is CASSLRGTGGPYEQYF. In DNA, the CDR3 is TGTGCCAGCAGTTTACGAGGGACAGGGGGCCCCTACGAGCAGTACTTC.

The chain joins TRBV29-1 to TRBJ2-3; D might be TRBD2 (5 bases). The CDR3 spans 16 residues. Germline CDR1 reads SQVTM; CDR2 reads ANQGSEA. Trimming left V 4 bases short and J 2 bases short, with 19 bases between. The CDR3 sequence: CSVGREATTNTDTQYF. The CDR3 DNA is TGCAGCGTTGGTCGGGAAGCAACAACCAACACAGATACGCAGTATTTT.

This chain links TRBV5-1 with TRBJ1-1; 7 nucleotides align to TRBD1. This CDR3 contains 14 residues. V dropped 2 bases and J dropped 5; count of bases not matched to a gene: 6. Germline lookup yields CDR1 SGHRS and CDR2 YFSETQ. This chain's CDR3 is CASSLGGGTTEAFF. DNA for the CDR3: TGCGCCAGCAGCTTAGGGGGCGGAACAACTGAAGCTTTCTTT.

About this clone itself: This same CDR3 is encoded by further DNA sequences in the sample. This chain joins TRBV6-1 and TRBJ2-7; possible D gene TRBD1, 5 bases. Per the germline V gene, CDR1 is MNHNS and CDR2 is SASEGT. This CDR3 is 12 amino acids long. V lost 6 bases to trimming and J lost 4 bases, with 10 bases between them. The CDR3 reads CASSTQGYEQYF. The CDR3 bases are TGTGCCAGCAGCACGCAGGGATACGAGCAGTACTTC.

The chain joins TRBV5-1 to TRBJ1-2; 9 nucleotides align to TRBD1. V trimming: 0 bases; J trimming: 6 bases; junction bases outside the gene matches: 6. In germline, CDR1 is SGHRS, CDR2 YFSETQ. The CDR3 runs to 15 residues. The CDR3, as DNA: TGCGCCAGCAGCTTGGGGGACAGGGCTTCGGATGGCTACACCTTC. This encodes CASSLGDRASDGYTF.

This sequence joins TRBV6-1 and TRBJ2-1; 9 bases are a match to TRBD1. Germline-derived CDR1 and CDR2 are MNHNS and SASEGT. The V gene end was trimmed by 4 bases and the J gene end by 0 bases; junction bases not matched to a gene: 7. The CDR3 consists of 17 residues. CDR3 region: CASSGDREIRSYNEQFF. The DNA for the CDR3 is TGTGCCAGCAGTGGGGACAGGGAAATACGCTCCTACAATGAGCAGTTCTTC.

V and J are TRBV14 and TRBJ2-1, with 9 bases that match TRBD2. The CDR3 has 16 residues. With 4 bases clipped from V and 6 bases from J, the junction kept 10 bases outside the gene matches. Germline assignment: CDR1 SGHDN and CDR2 FVKESK. CDR3 residues: CASSLPWTSVSNEQFF. CDR3 nucleotide sequence: TGTGCCAGCAGCCTACCGTGGACTAGCGTCAGCAATGAGCAGTTCTTC.

This chain uses TRBV19 with TRBJ1-1; 9 bases fit TRBD1. Germline loops: CDR1 LNHDA, CDR2 SQIVND (reference sequence). This CDR3 is 14 amino acids long. Trimming took 5 bases from V and 4 from J; bases not matched to a gene: 5. The CDR3 region is CASSLMDRGTEAFF. The CDR3 DNA is TGTGCCAGTAGTCTCATGGACAGGGGCACTGAAGCTTTCTTT.

The genes are TRBV6-1 and TRBJ1-5, with 7 nucleotides matching TRBD1. The CDR3 totals 14 residues. CDR1 and CDR2 (germline): MNHNS, SASEGT. The V and J ends lost 2 bases and 6 bases, in that order; junction bases with no gene match: 4. The CDR3 sequence: CASSESGGSQPQHF. CDR3 DNA: TGTGCCAGCAGTGAATCAGGGGGTTCTCAGCCCCAGCATTTT.

A note on this clone: At the DNA level, this CDR3 is encoded by other sequences in the same sample as well. CDR3 bases: TGTGCCAGTAGTATAGACGGTCCCTATGGCTACACCTTC. This translates into CASSIDGPYGYTF. This chain joins TRBV19 and TRBJ1-2, with D unclear. Germline CDR1 and CDR2: LNHDA and SQIVND (reference sequence). The V and J ends lost 0 bases and 4 bases respectively, with 6 bases between them. CDR3 length: 13 amino acids.

The chain links TRBV6-1 to TRBJ1-1, with 8 bases lining up with TRBD1. The CDR3 length is 14 residues. Germline V gives CDR1 MNHNS, CDR2 SASEGT. Losses at the gene ends were 5 bases for V and 5 bases for J; bases not matched to a gene: 7. The CDR3 bases are TGTGCCAGCAGTTGGGACAGGAGAACAACTGAAGCTTTCTTT. This translates into CASSWDRRTTEAFF.

This clone was observed once. This chain uses TRBV4-3 with TRBJ1-6, with D uncertain. Germline V gives CDR1 LGHNA, CDR2 YSLEER. The CDR3 is 15 residues long. Between the trimmed V and J ends, which lost 1 base and 8 bases, there was a span of 12 bases. The CDR3 coding sequence is TGCGCCAGCAGCCAAGGGAGGACTCAGGATTCACCCCTCCACTTT. It encodes CASSQGRTQDSPLHF.

The rearrangement uses TRBV7-9 and TRBJ1-1; the D is unclear. Germline CDR1 and CDR2: SEHNR and FQNEAQ (reference sequence). The CDR3 length is 13 residues. V lost 3 bases and J 5 bases, leaving 10 bases between the germline ends. Here the CDR3 DNA reads TGTGCCAGCAGCTTCGGAGGCGCAACTGAAGCTTTCTTT. It specifies CASSFGGATEAFF.

The J gene is TRBJ2-5, the V gene TRBV25-1; D might be TRBD1 (6 bases). Germline-derived CDR1 and CDR2 are MGHDK and SYGVNS. The CDR3 is made up of 14 amino acids. V was cut by 3 bases and J by 4 bases, with 12 bases left in between. CDR3 loop: CASSDARTVETQYF. The DNA for the CDR3 is TGTGCCAGCAGTGACGCACGGACAGTAGAGACCCAGTACTTC. Drawing the rest from reference TRBV25-1 and TRBJ2-5, the complete variable domain is EADIYQTPRYLVIGTGKKITLECSQTMGHDKMYWYQQDPGMELHLIHYSYGVNSTEKGDLSSESTVSRIRTEHFPLTLESARPSHTSQYLCASSDARTVETQYFGPGTRLLVL.

The chain couples TRBV6-5 to TRBJ1-1, with unresolved D. The CDR3 totals 15 residues. V shed 0 bases and J shed 0 bases, with 8 bases lying between them. From germline, CDR1 is MNHEY and CDR2 SVGAGI. The CDR3 is CASSYSLAVNTEAFF. In nucleotides, the CDR3 is TGTGCCAGCAGTTACTCGCTTGCGGTGAACACTGAAGCTTTCTTT.

This sequence joins TRBV5-5 and TRBJ2-7, with D perhaps matching TRBD2 (6 bases). The V end was cut by 1 base, the J end by 6 bases, with 14 bases between. This CDR3 has 14 amino acids. In germline, CDR1 is SGHKS, CDR2 YYEKEE (reference sequence). CDR3 protein: CASSLRDSTFEQYF. The DNA of the CDR3 is TGTGCCAGCAGCTTGCGGGACTCGACTTTCGAGCAGTACTTC.

The rearrangement links TRBV7-9 to TRBJ2-6, with D unresolved. The V gene's germline CDR1 is SEHNR and CDR2 FQNEAQ (reference sequence). Trimming shortened V by 5 bases and J by 2 bases, and 16 bases separated the two germline ends. The CDR3 sequence is 17 residues long. This CDR3 is CASSIIVSRAGANVLTF. CDR3 DNA sequence: TGTGCCAGCAGCATAATAGTCTCAAGGGCTGGGGCCAACGTCCTGACTTTC.

The chain links TRBV14 to TRBJ1-3; TRBD1 agrees at 8 bases. Germline CDR1 reads SGHDN; CDR2 reads FVKESK. CDR3 length: 16 residues. V dropped 4 bases and J dropped 0; count of bases not matched to a gene: 5. The chain's CDR3 is CASSLLDRVSGNTIYF. The CDR3, as DNA: TGTGCCAGCAGCCTGTTGGACAGGGTCTCTGGAAACACCATATATTTT.

The rearrangement links TRBV19 to TRBJ1-6; 7 bases fit TRBD1. The CDR3 covers 16 residues. V shed 5 bases, J shed 4 bases, and the junction held 8 bases outside the gene matches. CDR1 and CDR2 from the germline V gene are LNHDA and SQIVND (reference sequence). The CDR3 bases are TGTGCCAGTAGTGGAGGGGGCCCCGATTATAATTCACCCCTCCACTTT. Residues: CASSGGGPDYNSPLHF.

This rearrangement joins TRBV2 to TRBJ2-1; no clear D. Trimming removed 7 bases from V and 6 bases from J, with 10 bases in between. Germline V CDR1 and CDR2: SNHLY, FYNNEI. This CDR3 comprises 12 residues. CDR3 residues: CASIDLSNEQFF. CDR3 in DNA: TGTGCCAGCATTGATCTATCCAATGAGCAGTTCTTC.

This rearrangement joins TRBV10-1 to TRBJ2-2, with unresolved D. The CDR3 runs to 15 residues. CDR1 WNHNN and CDR2 SYGVQD come from the germline V gene (reference sequence). V was shortened by 5 bases and J by 0 bases, with 10 bases between the two germline ends. CDR3: CASSKTQTNTGELFF. The CDR3 DNA is TGCGCCAGCAGTAAAACCCAAACGAACACCGGGGAGCTGTTTTTT.

The chain joins TRBV4-1 to TRBJ1-1; D not certain. CDR3 length equals 15 residues. V was shortened by 4 bases and J by 1 base, with 13 bases between the two germline ends. Germline CDR1 MGHRA, CDR2 YSYEKL. CDR3 region: CASSLAGGTNTEAFF. The CDR3 region has the DNA TGCGCCAGCAGCCTCGCTGGCGGAACGAACACTGAAGCTTTCTTT.